This T cell receptor beta chain was identified in a study of lung T cells in sarcoidosis with Löfgren's syndrome (dated by TCRdb to 2017 to 2019). With respect to the entire study: Sarcoidosis was characterized as a granulomatous, predominantly pulmonary disease marked by accumulation of CD4+ T cells in bronchoalveolar lavage fluid. The repertoire analyses were focused on Lofgren's syndrome patients. Results the study describes overall, beyond this receptor: Compared with control subjects, Lofgren's syndrome patients reportedly showed the greatest expansion in the V gene segments TRAV12-1 and TRBV2. Recognition of a sarcoidosis-associated antigen was only suggested, and the antigen itself remained putative and was not identified. In alphabeta pairing analysis, TRAV12-1 preferentially paired with TRBV2, and these paired TCRs showed CDR3 homology. CDR3 motifs in TRAV12-1 and TRBV2 were reported to be shared across several Lofgren's syndrome patients, which suggests public CD4+ TCR repertoires.

The CDR3 measures 13 amino acids from cysteine to phenylalanine. CDR3 DNA only is kept here, 39 bases in frame from base 1. TCR repertoires were profiled from CD4+ T cells obtained by bronchoalveolar lavage. Concerning this clonotype: Its cognate antigen has yet to be identified. One end of the junction does not line up with germline, which may come from a read error.

Sequencing relied on an Illumina MiSeq. TCRdb itself trimmed the public reads at Q25 with fastp, ran MiXCR and retained productive beta chains. Every CDR3 protein is listed once, alongside the most common genes and DNA of its rows. A total of about 9,400 distinct CDR3 sequences appear in this sample, 15% to 20% of them only once. The ten largest clones add up to approximately 7% of the sample. Sequencing used CD4+ T cells from bronchoalveolar lavage. The chain employs TRBV12-3 or TRBV12-4 and TRBJ2-2; 7 central bases correspond to TRBD2. This clonotype was obtained from a human donor with sarcoidosis (Löfgren's syndrome or another form), or a control subject (not recorded which). The nucleotide sequence reads as follows: TGTGCCTGCAGACTAGCTAACACCGGGGAGCTGTTTTTT. Translated, this gives CACRLANTGELFF.